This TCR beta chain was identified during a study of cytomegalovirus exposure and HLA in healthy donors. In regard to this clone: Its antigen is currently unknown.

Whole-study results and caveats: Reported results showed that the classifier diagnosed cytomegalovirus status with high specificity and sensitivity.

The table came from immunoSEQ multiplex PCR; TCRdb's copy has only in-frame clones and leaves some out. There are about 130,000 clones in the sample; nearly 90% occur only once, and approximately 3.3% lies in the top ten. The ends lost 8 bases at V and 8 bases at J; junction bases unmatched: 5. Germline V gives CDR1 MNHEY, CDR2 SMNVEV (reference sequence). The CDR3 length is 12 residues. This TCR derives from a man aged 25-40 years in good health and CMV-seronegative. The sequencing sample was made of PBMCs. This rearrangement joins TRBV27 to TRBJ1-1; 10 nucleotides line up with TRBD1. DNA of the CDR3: TGTGCCAGCTGGACAGGGGGGACAGAAGCTTTCTTT. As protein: CASWTGGTEAFF.